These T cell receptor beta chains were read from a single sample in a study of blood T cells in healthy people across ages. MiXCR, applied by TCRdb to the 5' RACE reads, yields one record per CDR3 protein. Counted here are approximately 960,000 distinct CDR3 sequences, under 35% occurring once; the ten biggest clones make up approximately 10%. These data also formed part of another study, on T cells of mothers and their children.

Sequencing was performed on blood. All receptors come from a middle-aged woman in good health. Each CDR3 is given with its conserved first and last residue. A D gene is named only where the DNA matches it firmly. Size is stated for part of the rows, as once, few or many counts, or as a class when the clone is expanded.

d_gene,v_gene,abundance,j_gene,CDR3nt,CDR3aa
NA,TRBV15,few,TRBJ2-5,NA,CATSGLSGRRETQYF
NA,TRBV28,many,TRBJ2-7,TGTGCCAGCAGTCCCCTCCGCCCGGGGGGCCTACTCTACGAGCAGTACTTC,CASSPLRPGGLLYEQYF
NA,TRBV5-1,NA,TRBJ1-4,TGCGCCAGCAGCTCGGACACCCCCTTGGGAAAACTGTTTTTT,CASSSDTPLGKLFF
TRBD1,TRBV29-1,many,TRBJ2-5,TGCAGCGTTGAGATGACAGGGGTGCAGCAAGAGACCCAGTACTTC,CSVEMTGVQQETQYF
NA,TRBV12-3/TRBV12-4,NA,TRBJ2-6,TGTGCCAGCAAAGGGGACGGGGCCAACGTCCTGACTTTC,CASKGDGANVLTF
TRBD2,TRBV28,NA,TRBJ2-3,TGTGCCAGCAGTTGGCCCCAGCGCGGGGGGGGCCCGGGTACGCAGTATTTT,CASSWPQRGGGPGTQYF
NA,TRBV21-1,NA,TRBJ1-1,TGTGCCAGCAGCAAACCCCCCCGGGGGAAGGCCGGAATCATGAACACTGAAGCTTTCTTT,CASSKPPRGKAGIMNTEAFF
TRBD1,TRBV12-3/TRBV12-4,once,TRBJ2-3,TGTGCCAGCACAAGACAGGGGAGGAGAACAGATACGCAGTATTTT,CASTRQGRRTDTQYF
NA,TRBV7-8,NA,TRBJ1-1,TGTGCCAGCAGCGGCCAGACGGCTAACTCTAACACTGAAGCTTTCTTT,CASSGQTANSNTEAFF
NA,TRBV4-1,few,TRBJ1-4,TGCGCCAGCAGCCAAGATATGCGAGGGGTCCCGCTTAATGAAAAACTGTTTTTT,CASSQDMRGVPLNEKLFF
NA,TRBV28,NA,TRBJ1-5,TGTGCCAGCAGCCTGGGAGACAACGCTAATCAGCCCCAGCATTTT,CASSLGDNANQPQHF
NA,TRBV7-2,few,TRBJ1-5,TGTGCCAGCAGCTTACGGGGGGTACGGAATCAGCCCCAGCATTTT,CASSLRGVRNQPQHF
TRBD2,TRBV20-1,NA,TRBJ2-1,TGCAGTGCTAGTTCAGGGCTAGCGGTCGCCAATGAGCAGTTCTTC,CSASSGLAVANEQFF
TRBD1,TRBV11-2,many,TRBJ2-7,TGTGCCAGCAGTTATAACAGGGGTCCGTGGACCTACGAGCAGTACTTC,CASSYNRGPWTYEQYF
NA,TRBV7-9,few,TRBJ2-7,TGTGCCAGCAGCCTAAGCCATATGGGGGGAAACTACGAGCAGTACTTC,CASSLSHMGGNYEQYF
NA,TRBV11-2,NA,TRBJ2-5,TGTGCCAGCAGCTTATCGAACGGGGGCCAAGAGACCCAGTACTTC,CASSLSNGGQETQYF
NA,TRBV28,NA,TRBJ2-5,TGTGCCAGCAGCCCCGGGACATTGAAAGAGACCCAGTACTTC,CASSPGTLKETQYF
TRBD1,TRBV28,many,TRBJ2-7,TGTGCCAGCACATCACCGGGACAGCTATACGAGCAGTACTTC,CASTSPGQLYEQYF
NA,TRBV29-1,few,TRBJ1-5,TGCAGCGTTGGACAGGTTAATCAGCCCCAGCATTTT,CSVGQVNQPQHF
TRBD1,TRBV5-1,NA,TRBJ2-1,TGCGCCAGCAGCTTGGGAGGGACAGGATTTTACAATGAGCAGTTCTTC,CASSLGGTGFYNEQFF
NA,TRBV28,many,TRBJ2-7,TGTGCCAGCAGTATGGGGGCCTCTTACGAGCAGTACTTC,CASSMGASYEQYF
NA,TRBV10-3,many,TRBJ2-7,TGTGCCATCAGTGAGAGTACAGGGTACTACGAGCAGTACTTC,CAISESTGYYEQYF
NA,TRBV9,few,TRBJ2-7,TGTGCCAGCAGCGTAGGCAGGGATCGCTCCTACGAGCAGTACTTC,CASSVGRDRSYEQYF
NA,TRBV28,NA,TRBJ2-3,TGTGCCAGCAGTTTAGCCGGGACTCCCACAGATACGCAGTATTTT,CASSLAGTPTDTQYF
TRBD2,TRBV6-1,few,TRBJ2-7,TGTGCCAGCAGTGAGAGCGGGGGGGGCTCCTACAATGAGCAGTACTTC,CASSESGGGSYNEQYF
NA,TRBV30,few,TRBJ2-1,TGTGCCTGGAGTATAGGGGGGCTGAGCTCCTACAATGAGCAGTTCTTC,CAWSIGGLSSYNEQFF
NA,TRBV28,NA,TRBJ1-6,TGTGCCAGCAGCCCCGGGGCGGTCCGCCGCTCCTATAATTCACCCCTCCACTTT,CASSPGAVRRSYNSPLHF
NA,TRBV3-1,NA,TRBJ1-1,TGTGCCAGCAGCCAAGGCATAAACAGGTGGGCCATGAACACTGAAGCTTTCTTT,CASSQGINRWAMNTEAFF
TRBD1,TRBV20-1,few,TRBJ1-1,TGCAGTCCAAGGGACAGGGAGAGGACTGAAGCTTTCTTT,CSPRDRERTEAFF
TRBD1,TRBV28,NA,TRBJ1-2,TGTGCCAGCAGACGGACAGGGTTGTACTATGGCTACACCTTC,CASRRTGLYYGYTF
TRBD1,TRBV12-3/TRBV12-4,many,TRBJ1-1,TGTGCCAGCAGCAGACAGGGTGTTAGGACTGAAGCTTTCTTT,CASSRQGVRTEAFF
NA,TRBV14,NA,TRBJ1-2,TGTGCCAGCAGCCCTACCCAGGCGGCGGGTTCTCTGAGCGGCTACACCTTC,CASSPTQAAGSLSGYTF
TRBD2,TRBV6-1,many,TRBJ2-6,TGTGCCAGCAGTGTAAGGGAGGGCAGCTCTGGGGCCAACGTCCTGACTTTC,CASSVREGSSGANVLTF
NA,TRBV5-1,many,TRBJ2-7,TGCGCCAGCAGCCCGGACGGGAACTTACGAGAGCAGTACTTC,CASSPDGNLREQYF
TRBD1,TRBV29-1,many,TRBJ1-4,TGCAGCGTTGAAAGGGACAGGGGTGGTGAAAAACTGTTTTTT,CSVERDRGGEKLFF
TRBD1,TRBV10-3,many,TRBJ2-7,TGTGCCATCAGTACGAACAGGGGCACCTACGAGCAGTACTTC,CAISTNRGTYEQYF
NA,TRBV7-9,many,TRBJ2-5,TGTGCCAGCAGCTTAGCTAGCGGCCAAGAGACCCAGTACTTC,CASSLASGQETQYF
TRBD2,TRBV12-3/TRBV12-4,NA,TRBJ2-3,TGTGCCAGCAGACCTCAGCGGGGGGGCCTATTCTTGAACACAGATGCGCAGTATTTT,CASRPQRGGLFLNTDAQYF
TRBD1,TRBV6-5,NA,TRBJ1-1,TGTGCCAGCAGTTACTCGAGGTCAGGGGGCACTGAAGCTTTCTTT,CASSYSRSGGTEAFF
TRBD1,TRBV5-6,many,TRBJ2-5,TGTGCCAGCAGCTTGGGCAGGGGGCGGCAAGAGACCCAGTACTTC,CASSLGRGRQETQYF
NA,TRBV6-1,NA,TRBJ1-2,TGTGCCAGCAATCAGGGGAGAGGGGTCTATGGCTACACCTTC,CASNQGRGVYGYTF
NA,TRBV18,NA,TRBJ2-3,TGTGTCAGCTCACCACCGAGCACAGATACGCAGTATTTT,CVSSPPSTDTQYF
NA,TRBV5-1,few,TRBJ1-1,TGCGCCAGCAGCTTGCTGGGCGGTTCGAACACTGAAGCTTTCTTT,CASSLLGGSNTEAFF
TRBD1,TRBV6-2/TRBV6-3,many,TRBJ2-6,TGTGCCAGCAGAGGGACAGTAACTGGGGCCAACGTCCTGACTTTC,CASRGTVTGANVLTF
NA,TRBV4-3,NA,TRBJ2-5,TGCGCCAGCAGCCAAAACCGTCTCGAAACCCAGTACTTC,CASSQNRLETQYF
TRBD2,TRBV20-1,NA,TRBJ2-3,TGCAGTGCCGAGGCCGGGACTAGTCTCACAGATACGCAGTATTTT,CSAEAGTSLTDTQYF
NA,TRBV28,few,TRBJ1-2,TGTGCCGTCCACCCTCCGGGTCGCTATTATGGCTACACCTTC,CAVHPPGRYYGYTF
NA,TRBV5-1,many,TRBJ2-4,TGCGCCAGCAGCCCCAAGAGTCAGGGAGAAAACATTCAGTACTTC,CASSPKSQGENIQYF
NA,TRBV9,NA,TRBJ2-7,TGTGCCAGCAGCCTTGGACTATCGGACTACAATGAGCAGTACTTC,CASSLGLSDYNEQYF
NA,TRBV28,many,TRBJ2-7,TGTGCCAGCACTCGTGGAAGAGTGGTCTACGAGCAGTACTTC,CASTRGRVVYEQYF
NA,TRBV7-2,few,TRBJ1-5,TGTGCCAGCAGCCAGGGGAGGACCGATCAGCCCCAGCATTTT,CASSQGRTDQPQHF
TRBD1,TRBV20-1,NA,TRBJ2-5,TGCAGTGCCCCCCGGACAGGGCGAGAGACCCAGTACTTC,CSAPRTGRETQYF
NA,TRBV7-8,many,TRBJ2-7,TGTGCCAGCAGCCCCTTGATGTTCCTTCAGGAGCAGTACTTC,CASSPLMFLQEQYF
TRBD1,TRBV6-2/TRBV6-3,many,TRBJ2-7,TGTGCCAGCAGTTACTCCGCCGGGACAGGGTCCGCCTACGAGCAGTACTTC,CASSYSAGTGSAYEQYF